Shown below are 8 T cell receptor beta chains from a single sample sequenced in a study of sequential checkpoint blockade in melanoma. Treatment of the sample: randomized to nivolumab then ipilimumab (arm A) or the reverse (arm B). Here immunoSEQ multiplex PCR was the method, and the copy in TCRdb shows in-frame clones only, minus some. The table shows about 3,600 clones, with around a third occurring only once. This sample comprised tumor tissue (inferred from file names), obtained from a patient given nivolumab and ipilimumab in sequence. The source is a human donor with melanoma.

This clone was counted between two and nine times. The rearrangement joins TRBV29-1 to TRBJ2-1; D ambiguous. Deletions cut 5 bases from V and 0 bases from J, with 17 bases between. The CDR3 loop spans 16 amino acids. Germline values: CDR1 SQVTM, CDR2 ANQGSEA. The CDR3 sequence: CSVFLRGRSSYNEQFF. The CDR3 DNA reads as TGCAGCGTTTTTCTTCGCGGTCGAAGCTCCTACAATGAGCAGTTCTTC.

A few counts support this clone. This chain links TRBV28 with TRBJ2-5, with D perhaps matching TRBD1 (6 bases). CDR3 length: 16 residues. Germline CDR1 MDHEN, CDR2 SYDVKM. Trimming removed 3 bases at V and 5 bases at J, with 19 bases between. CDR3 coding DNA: TGTGCCAGCAGTTTTCCTACAGGGATGGTAGGGGAGACCCAGTACTTC. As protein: CASSFPTGMVGETQYF.

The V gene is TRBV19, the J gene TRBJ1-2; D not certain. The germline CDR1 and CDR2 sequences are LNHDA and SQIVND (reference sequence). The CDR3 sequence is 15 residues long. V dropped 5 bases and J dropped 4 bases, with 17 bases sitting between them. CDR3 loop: CASSWASGIAYGYTF. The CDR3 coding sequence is TGTGCCAGTAGTTGGGCTTCGGGGATTGCCTATGGCTACACCTTC. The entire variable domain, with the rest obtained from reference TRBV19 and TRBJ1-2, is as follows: DGGITQSPKYLFRKEGQNVTLSCEQNLNHDAMYWYRQDPGQGLRLIYYSQIVNDFQKGDIAEGYSVSREKKESFPLTVTSAQKNPTAFYLCASSWASGIAYGYTFGSGTRLTVV.

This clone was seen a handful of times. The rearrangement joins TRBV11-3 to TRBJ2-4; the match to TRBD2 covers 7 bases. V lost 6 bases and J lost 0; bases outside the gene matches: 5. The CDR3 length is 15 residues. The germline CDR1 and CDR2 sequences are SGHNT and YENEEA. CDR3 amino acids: CASSPAGLAKNIQYF. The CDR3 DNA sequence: TGTGCCAGCAGTCCAGCGGGATTAGCCAAAAACATTCAGTACTTC. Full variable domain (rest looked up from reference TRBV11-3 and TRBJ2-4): EAGVVQSPRYKIIEKKQPVAFWCNPISGHNTLYWYLQNLGQGPELLIRYENEEAVDDSQLPKDRFSAERLKGVDSTLKIQPAELGDSAVYLCASSPAGLAKNIQYFGAGTRLSVL.

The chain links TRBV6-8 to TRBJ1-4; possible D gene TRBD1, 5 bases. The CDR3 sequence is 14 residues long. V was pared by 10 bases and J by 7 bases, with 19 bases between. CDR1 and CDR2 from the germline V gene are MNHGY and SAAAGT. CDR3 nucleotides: TGTGCCACCGAAACGGACGGGACTCCTGAAAAACTGTTTTTT. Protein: CATETDGTPEKLFF.

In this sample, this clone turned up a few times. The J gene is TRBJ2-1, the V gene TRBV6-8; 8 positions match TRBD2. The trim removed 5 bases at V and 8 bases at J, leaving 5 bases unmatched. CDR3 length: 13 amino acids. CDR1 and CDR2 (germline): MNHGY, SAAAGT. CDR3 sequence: CASSVGTSYEQFF. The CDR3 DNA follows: TGTGCCAGCAGTGTCGGGACTAGTTATGAGCAGTTCTTC.

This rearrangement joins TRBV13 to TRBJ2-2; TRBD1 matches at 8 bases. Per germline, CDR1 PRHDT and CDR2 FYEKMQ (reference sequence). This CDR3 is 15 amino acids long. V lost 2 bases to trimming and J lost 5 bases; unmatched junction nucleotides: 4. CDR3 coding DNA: TGTGCCAGCAGCTTATTACAGGGGGAAACCGGGGAGCTGTTTTTT. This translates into CASSLLQGETGELFF.

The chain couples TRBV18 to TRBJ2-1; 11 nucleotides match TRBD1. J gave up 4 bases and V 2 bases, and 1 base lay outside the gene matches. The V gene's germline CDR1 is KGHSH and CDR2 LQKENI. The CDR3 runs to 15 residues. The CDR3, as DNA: TGTGCCAGCTCACCAGGGACAGGGGGTTACAATGAGCAGTTCTTC. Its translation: CASSPGTGGYNEQFF.